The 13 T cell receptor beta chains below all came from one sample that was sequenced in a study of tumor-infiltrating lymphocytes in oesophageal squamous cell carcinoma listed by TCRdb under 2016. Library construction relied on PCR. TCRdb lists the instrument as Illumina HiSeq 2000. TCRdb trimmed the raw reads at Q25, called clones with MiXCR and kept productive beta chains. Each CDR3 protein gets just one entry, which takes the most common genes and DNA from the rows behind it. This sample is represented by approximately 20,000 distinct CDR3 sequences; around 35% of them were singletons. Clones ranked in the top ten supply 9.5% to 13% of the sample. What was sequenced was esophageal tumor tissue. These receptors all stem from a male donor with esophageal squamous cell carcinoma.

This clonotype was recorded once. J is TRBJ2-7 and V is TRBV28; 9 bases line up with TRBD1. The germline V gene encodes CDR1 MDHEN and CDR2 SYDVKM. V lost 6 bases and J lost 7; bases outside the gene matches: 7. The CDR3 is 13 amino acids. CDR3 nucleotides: TGTGCCAGCAGAGGGACAGGGATTATGGAGCAGTACTTC. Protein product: CASRGTGIMEQYF.

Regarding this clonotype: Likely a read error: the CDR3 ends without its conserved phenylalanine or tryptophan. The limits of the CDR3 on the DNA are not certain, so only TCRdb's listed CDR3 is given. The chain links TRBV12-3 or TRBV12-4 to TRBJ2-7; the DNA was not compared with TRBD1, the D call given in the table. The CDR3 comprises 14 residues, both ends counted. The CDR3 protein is CASSFLTGGYTFGS.

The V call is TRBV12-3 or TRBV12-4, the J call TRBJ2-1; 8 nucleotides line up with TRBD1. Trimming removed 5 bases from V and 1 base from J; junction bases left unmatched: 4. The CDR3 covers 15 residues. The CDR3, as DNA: TGTGCCAGCAGTCCTCGACAGGGGTCCTACAATGAGCAGTTCTTC. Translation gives CASSPRQGSYNEQFF.

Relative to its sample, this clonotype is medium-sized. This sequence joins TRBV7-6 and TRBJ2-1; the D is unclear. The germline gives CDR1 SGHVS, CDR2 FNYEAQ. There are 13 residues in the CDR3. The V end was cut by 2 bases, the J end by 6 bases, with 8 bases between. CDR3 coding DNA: TGTGCCAGCAGCTTACGTTACCTCAATGAGCAGTTCTTC. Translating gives CASSLRYLNEQFF.

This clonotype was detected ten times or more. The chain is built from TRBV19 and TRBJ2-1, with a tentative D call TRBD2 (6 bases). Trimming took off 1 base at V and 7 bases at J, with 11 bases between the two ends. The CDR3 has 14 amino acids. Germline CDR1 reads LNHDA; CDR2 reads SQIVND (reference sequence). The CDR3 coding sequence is TGTGCCAGTAGTATAGCTGCTAGCGTAAATGAGCAGTTCTTC. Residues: CASSIAASVNEQFF.

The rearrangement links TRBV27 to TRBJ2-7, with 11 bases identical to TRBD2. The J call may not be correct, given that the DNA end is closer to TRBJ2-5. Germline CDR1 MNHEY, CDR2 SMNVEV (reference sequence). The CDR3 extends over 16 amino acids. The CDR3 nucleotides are TGTGCCAGCAGTTTAGGTAGCGGGGGGGCAGTGGAGACCCAGTACTTC. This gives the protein CASSLGSGGAVETQYF.

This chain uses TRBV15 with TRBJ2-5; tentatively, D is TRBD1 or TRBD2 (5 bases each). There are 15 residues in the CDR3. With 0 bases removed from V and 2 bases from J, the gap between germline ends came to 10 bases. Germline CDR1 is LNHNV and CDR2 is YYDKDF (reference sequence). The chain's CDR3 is CATSRDSGGQETQYF. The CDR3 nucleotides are TGTGCCACCAGCAGAGATTCTGGGGGACAAGAGACCCAGTACTTC.

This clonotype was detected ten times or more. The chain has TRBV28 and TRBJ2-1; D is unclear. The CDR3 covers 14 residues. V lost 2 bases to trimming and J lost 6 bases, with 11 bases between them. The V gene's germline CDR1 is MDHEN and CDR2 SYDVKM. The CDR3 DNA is TGTGCCAGCAGTTTAAGTTGGGGTTCCAATGAGCAGTTCTTC. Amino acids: CASSLSWGSNEQFF.

The CDR3 here is CASTSAGGKQYF. Here the CDR3 DNA reads TGTGCCAGCACCTCGGCGGGCGGGAAGCAGTACTTC. V and J are TRBV7-3 and TRBJ2-4; possibly TRBD2 for D (6 bases). The CDR3 length is 12 residues. The V gene's germline CDR1 is SGHTA and CDR2 FQGTGA. V lost 7 bases to trimming and J lost 13 bases, with 17 bases between them.

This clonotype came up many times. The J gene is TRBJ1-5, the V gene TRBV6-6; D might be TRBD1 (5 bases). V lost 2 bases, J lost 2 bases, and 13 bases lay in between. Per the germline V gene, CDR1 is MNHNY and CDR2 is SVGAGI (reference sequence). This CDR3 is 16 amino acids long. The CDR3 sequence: CASSYRTGPGNQPQHF. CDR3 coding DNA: TGTGCCAGCAGTTACCGCACAGGTCCGGGCAATCAGCCCCAGCATTTT.

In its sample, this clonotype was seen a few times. The CDR3 sequence: CASSLDPQDGAYEQYF. As DNA, the CDR3 is TGTGCCAGCAGCTTGGATCCACAGGACGGAGCGTACGAGCAGTACTTC. The chain uses TRBV11-3 and TRBJ2-5; weak D call: TRBD1 (5 bases). The closer fit of TRBJ2-7 to the DNA end suggests the J call may be wrong. Looked up from germline, CDR1 is SGHNT and CDR2 is YENEEA. The CDR3 has 16 amino acids.

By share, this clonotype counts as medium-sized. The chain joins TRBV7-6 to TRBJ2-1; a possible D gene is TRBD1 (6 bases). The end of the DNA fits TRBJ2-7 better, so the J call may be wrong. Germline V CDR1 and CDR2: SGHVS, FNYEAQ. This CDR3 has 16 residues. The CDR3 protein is CASSLVGTSSYNEQYF. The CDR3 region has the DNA TGTGCCAGCAGCTTAGTCGGGACAAGCTCCTACAATGAGCAGTACTTC.

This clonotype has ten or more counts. The CDR3 DNA sequence: TGCGCCAGCAGCCGCCGGGACAGGGTATGGAGTGGCTACACCTTC. The encoded protein is CASSRRDRVWSGYTF. The chain joins TRBV4-3 to TRBJ1-2; TRBD1 matches 9 bases. CDR1 and CDR2 (germline): LGHNA, YSLEER. CDR3 length: 15 amino acids. J gave up 7 bases and V 4 bases, and 10 bases lay outside the gene matches.